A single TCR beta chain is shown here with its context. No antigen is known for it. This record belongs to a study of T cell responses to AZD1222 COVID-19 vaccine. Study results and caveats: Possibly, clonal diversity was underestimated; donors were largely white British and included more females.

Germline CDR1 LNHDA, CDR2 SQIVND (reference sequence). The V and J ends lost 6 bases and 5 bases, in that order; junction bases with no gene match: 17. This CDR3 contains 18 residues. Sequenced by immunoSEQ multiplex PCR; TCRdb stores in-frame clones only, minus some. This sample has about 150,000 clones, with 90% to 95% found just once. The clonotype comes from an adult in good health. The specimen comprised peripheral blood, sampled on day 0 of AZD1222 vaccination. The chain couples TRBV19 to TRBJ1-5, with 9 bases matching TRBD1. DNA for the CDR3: TGTGCCAGTAGCCCTCGAGGGGGCCCGGGACAGGGTCATCAGCCCCAGCATTTT. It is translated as CASSPRGGPGQGHQPQHF.